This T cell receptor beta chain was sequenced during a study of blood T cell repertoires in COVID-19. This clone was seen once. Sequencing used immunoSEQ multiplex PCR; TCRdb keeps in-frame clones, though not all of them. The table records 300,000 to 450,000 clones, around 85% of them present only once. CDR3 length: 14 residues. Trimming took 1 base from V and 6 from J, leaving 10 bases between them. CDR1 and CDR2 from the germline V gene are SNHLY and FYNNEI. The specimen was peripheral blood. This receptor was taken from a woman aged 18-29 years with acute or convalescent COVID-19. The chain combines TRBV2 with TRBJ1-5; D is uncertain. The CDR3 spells CASSEDAPGQPQHF. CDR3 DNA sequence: TGTGCCAGCAGTGAAGACGCCCCAGGTCAGCCCCAGCATTTT.